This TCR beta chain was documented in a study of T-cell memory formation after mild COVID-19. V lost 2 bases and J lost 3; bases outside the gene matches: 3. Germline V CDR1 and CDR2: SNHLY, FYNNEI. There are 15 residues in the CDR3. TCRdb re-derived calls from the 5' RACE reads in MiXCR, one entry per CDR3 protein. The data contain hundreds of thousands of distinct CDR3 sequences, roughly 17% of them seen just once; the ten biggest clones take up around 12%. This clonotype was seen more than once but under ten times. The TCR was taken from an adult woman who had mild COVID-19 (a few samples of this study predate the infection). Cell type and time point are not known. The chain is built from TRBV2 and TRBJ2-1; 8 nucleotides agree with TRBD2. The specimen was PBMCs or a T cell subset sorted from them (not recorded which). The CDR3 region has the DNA TGTGCCAGCAGTGAAAGGACTAGCCTCTACAATGAGCAGTTCTTC. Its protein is CASSERTSLYNEQFF.